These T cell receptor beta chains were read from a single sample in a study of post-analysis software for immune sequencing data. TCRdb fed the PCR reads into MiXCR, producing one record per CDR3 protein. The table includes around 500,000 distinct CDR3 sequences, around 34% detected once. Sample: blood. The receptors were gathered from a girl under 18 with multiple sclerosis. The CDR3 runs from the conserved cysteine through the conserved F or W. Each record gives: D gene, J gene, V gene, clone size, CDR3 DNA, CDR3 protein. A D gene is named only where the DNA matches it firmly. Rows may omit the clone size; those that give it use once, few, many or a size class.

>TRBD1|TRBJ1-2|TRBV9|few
TGTGCCAGCAGCGTATCAGCCCGGACAGGCGGTGGTGGCTACACCTTC
CASSVSARTGGGGYTF
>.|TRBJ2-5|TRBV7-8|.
TGTGCCAGCAGCGACTGGGACGGAAGGGAGACCCAGTACTTC
CASSDWDGRETQYF
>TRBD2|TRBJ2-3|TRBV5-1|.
TGCGCCAGCAGCTCACCTCGACTAGCGGGGAGCACAGGTACGCAGTATTTT
CASSSPRLAGSTGTQYF
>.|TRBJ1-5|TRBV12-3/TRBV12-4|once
TGTGCCAGCAGTTTTGCCGCTCAGCCCCAGCATTTT
CASSFAAQPQHF
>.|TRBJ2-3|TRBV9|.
TGTGCCAGCAGCGTAGAGGTGGGCACAGATACGCAGTATTTT
CASSVEVGTDTQYF
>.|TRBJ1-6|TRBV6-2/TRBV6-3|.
TGTGCCAGCAGTTTGAGCTATTCACCCCTCCACTTT
CASSLSYSPLHF
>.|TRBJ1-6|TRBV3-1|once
TGTGCCAGCAGCCAAGATAGGGACTATGGTTCACCCCTCCACTTT
CASSQDRDYGSPLHF
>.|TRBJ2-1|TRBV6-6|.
TGTGCCAGCATTACCACCGGTGGGGGGGCCCACAATGAGCAGTTCTTC
CASITTGGGAHNEQFF
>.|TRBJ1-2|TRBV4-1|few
TGCGCCAGCAGCCAAGAGGGCGGAAGATTGGGTGGCTACACCTTC
CASSQEGGRLGGYTF
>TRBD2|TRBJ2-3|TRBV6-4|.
TGTGCCAGCAGCGCTAGCGGGGGGCCGAGAGATGCGCAGTATTTT
CASSASGGPRDAQYF
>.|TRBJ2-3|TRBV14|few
TGTGCCAGCAGCCAAGATCTCGGGGCAGGGAGCACAGATACGCAGTATTTT
CASSQDLGAGSTDTQYF
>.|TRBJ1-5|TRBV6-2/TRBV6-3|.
TGTGCCAGCAGTAGGGATTCGCAGCCCCAGCATTTT
CASSRDSQPQHF
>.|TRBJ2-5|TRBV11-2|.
TGTGCCAGCAACGGACTACACCAAGAGACCCAGTACTTC
CASNGLHQETQYF
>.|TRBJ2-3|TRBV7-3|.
TGTGCCAGCAGCTTAAATCGGGGTTCAGATACGCAGTATTTT
CASSLNRGSDTQYF
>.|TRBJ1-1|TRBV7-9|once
TGTGCCAGCAGCTTATCACTTACTGAAGCTTTCTTT
CASSLSLTEAFF
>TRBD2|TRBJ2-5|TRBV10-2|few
TGCGCCAGCAGTGTGGTTAGCGGGGGAGAGACCCAGTACTTC
CASSVVSGGETQYF
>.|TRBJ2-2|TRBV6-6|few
TGTGCCAGCAGTTACAGCGTTGCAAAAGCGAACACCGGGGAGCTGTTTTTT
CASSYSVAKANTGELFF
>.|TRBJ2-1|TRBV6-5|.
TGTGCCAGCAGTCGAGGGAATGAGCAGTTCTTC
CASSRGNEQFF
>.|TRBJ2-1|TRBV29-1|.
TGCAGCGTTGATTTCGGGGGCCGGAGCTCCTACAATGAGCAGTTCTTC
CSVDFGGRSSYNEQFF
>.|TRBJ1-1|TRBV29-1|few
TGCAGCGTCGGACTTTTTGGGGGAACTGAAGCTTTCTTT
CSVGLFGGTEAFF
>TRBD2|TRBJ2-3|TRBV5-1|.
TGCGCCAGCAGCTTTGGACTAGCGGGGGGGCCAGGTGATACGCAGTATTTT
CASSFGLAGGPGDTQYF
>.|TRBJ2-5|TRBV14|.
TGTGCCAGCAGCCAAGATGGCAGGATCCAAGAGACCCAGTACTTC
CASSQDGRIQETQYF
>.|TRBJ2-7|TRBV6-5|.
TGTGCCAGCAGTTCTCTCGGGGACGGCTCCTACGAGCAGTACTTC
CASSSLGDGSYEQYF
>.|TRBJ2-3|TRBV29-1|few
TGCAGCGTTGAAGGGGCCCCGAGCACAGATACGCAGTATTTT
CSVEGAPSTDTQYF
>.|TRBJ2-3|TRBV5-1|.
TGCGCCAGCAGCTTGGCGACAGGGAGGGAGGATACGCAGTATTTT
CASSLATGREDTQYF
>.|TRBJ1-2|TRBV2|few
TGTGCCAGCAGTGAAGACCTCGGGGGGCGAAATAACTATGGCTACACCTTC
CASSEDLGGRNNYGYTF
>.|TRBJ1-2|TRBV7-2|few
TGTGCCAGCAGCTTCCTCAGGGGTCCCAAATATCGAGTCTATGGCTACACCTTC
CASSFLRGPKYRVYGYTF
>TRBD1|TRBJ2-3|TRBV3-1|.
TGTGCCAGCAGCCGCGGGACAGGACGCACAGATACGCAGTATTTT
CASSRGTGRTDTQYF
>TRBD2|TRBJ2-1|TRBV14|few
TGTGCCAGCAGCCAAGGAGAAGCGGGGTCCTACAATGAGCAGTTCTTC
CASSQGEAGSYNEQFF
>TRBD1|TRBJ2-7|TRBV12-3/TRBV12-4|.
TGTGCCAGCAGTGAGGGACAGCGGTACGAGCAGTACTTC
CASSEGQRYEQYF
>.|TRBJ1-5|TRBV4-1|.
TGCGCCAGCAGCCCCCCGGGACCGCATAGCAATCAGCCCCAGCATTTT
CASSPPGPHSNQPQHF
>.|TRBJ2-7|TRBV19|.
TGTGCCAGTAGTATAAACGGGGGGCCCCAATTTACCTACGAGCAGTACTTC
CASSINGGPQFTYEQYF
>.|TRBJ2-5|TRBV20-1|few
TGCAGTGCTAGAAAGACAGGTGAAGAGACCCAGTACTTC
CSARKTGEETQYF
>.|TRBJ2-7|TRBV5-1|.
TGCGCCAGCAGCTTGGAGATGGCGTCCAGCTCCTACGAGCAGTACTTC
CASSLEMASSSYEQYF
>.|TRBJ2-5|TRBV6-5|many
TGTGCCAGCAGTCCCGGGACAAGGGAGACCCAGTACTTC
CASSPGTRETQYF
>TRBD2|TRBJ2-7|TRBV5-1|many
TGCGCCAGCAGCTTGCGCGGGGGGCGATCCTACGAGCAGTACTTC
CASSLRGGRSYEQYF
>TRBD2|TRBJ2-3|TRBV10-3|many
TGTGCCATCAGCCCGACTAGCGGAACAGATACGCAGTATTTT
CAISPTSGTDTQYF
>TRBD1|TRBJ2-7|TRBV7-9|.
TGTGCCAGCAGCCCTCCTGGGGGACAGGGGGCCTCCTACGAGCAGTACTTC
CASSPPGGQGASYEQYF
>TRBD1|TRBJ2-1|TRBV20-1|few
TGCAGTGCTCTTAGTCGACAGGGACCGTCCTACAATGAGCAGTTCTTC
CSALSRQGPSYNEQFF
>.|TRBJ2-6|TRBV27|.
TGTGCCAGCAGTCCTCTTGGGTCGTCGGGGGCCAACGTCCTGACTTTC
CASSPLGSSGANVLTF
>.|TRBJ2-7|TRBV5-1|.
TGCGCCAGCAGCTTGGGGTCTACAGGGAGAGGCGAGCAGTACTTC
CASSLGSTGRGEQYF
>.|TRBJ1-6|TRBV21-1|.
TGTGCCAGCAGCAAAAACCGGGACAGGGGGATTAATTCACCCCTCCACTTT
CASSKNRDRGINSPLHF
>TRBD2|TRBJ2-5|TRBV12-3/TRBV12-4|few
TGTGCCAGCAGCATGGCCGGACTAGCGGGGATCCAAGAGACCCAGTACTTC
CASSMAGLAGIQETQYF
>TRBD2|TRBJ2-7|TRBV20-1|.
TGCAGCCCGAAAAGCGGGGGGCTCTCCTACGAGCAGTACTTC
CSPKSGGLSYEQYF
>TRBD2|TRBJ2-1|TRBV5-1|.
TGCGCCAGCAGCTCGGGGAGACTAGCGGGGGGCCCGTCGTACAATGAGCAGTTCTTC
CASSSGRLAGGPSYNEQFF
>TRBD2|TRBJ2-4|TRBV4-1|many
TGCGCCAGCAGCCAACGATCGTCGACTAGCGGGGACAAAAACATTCAGTACTTC
CASSQRSSTSGDKNIQYF
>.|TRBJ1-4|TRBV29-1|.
TGCAGCGTTGGGGGGGGATGGGAAAAACTGTTTTTT
CSVGGGWEKLFF
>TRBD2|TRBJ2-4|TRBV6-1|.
TGTGCCAGCAGGCCCCTTTCCCGGGGGGGGGATTTCATCCTGGCCAAAAACATTCAGTACTTC
CASRPLSRGGDFILAKNIQYF
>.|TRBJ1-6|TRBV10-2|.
TGCGCCAGCAGTGAGACCCGGGATAATTCACCCCTCCACTTT
CASSETRDNSPLHF